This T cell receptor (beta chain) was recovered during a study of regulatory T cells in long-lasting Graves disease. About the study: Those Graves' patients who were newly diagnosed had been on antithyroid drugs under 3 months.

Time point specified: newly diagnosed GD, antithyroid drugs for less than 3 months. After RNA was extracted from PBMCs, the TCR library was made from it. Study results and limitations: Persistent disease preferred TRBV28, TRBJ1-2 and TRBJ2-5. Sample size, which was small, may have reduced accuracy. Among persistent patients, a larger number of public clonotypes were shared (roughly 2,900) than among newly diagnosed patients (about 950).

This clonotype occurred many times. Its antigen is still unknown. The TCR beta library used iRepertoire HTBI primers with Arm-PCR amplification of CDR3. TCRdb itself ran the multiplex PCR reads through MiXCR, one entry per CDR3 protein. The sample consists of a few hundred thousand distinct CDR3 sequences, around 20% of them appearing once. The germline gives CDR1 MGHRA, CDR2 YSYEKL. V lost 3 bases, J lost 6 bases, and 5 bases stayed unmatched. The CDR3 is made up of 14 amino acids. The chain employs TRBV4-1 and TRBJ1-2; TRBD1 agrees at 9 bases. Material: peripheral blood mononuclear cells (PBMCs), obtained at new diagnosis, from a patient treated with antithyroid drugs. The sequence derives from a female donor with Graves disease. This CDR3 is CASSHSDRGNGYTF. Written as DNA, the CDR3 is TGCGCCAGCAGCCACTCGGACAGGGGCAATGGCTACACCTTC.